The clone carrying this T cell receptor beta chain was recorded at least ten times. Its antigen is unknown. TCRdb passed the 5' RACE reads through MiXCR, listing each CDR3 protein once. The sample carries around 530,000 distinct CDR3 sequences, over 12% recorded once. The data are from a study of identical twins. Study-level results: Possibly, invariant MAIT and iNKT cells partly confounded zero-insertion analyses.

The germline gives CDR1 SGHKS, CDR2 YYEKEE (reference sequence). The V and J ends lost 0 bases and 3 bases respectively, with 6 bases between them. The CDR3 has 13 amino acids. Another study also made use of these data, one on yellow fever vaccine responses in identical twins.

The chain couples TRBV5-5 to TRBJ1-2; D is undetermined. The material sequenced was CD4+ T cells sorted from blood. The source is a woman aged 18 to 35 in good health. The CDR3 nucleotides are TGTGCCAGCAGCTTGGGCTGGGACTATGGCTACACCTTC. Protein product: CASSLGWDYGYTF.